This T cell receptor (beta chain) comes out of a study of blood T cell repertoires in COVID-19. Study-level background: The samples span acute and convalescent COVID-19 from the United States, Italy and Spain. Sample material is recorded as cDNA or gDNA derived from T cells, B-cell-depleted T cells, or PBMCs.

Individuals aged about 18 to 89 years were recruited from fewer than 30 US areas. Trimming cost V 0 bases and J 8 bases, with 16 bases left between them. The CDR3 is 15 amino acids. In germline, CDR1 is LNHNV, CDR2 YYDKDF (reference sequence). Authors' data handling: Estimation of nucleated cell counts relied on the amplification of reference gene primers. The protocol was immunoSEQ multiplex PCR, while the TCRdb copy is restricted to in-frame clones and leaves out a portion. V, J and clone size reflect that table, while D and trimming were determined from the DNA. This sample has around 320,000 clones, with 90% found just once.

The specimen sequenced was PBMCs or T cells enriched from blood (not recorded which). This rearrangement joins TRBV15 to TRBJ1-2; D call uncertain. The clonotype originates from a woman aged 25 to 39 who had been exposed to COVID-19. The CDR3 protein is CATSRDKVWGGGYTF. For the CDR3, the DNA is TGTGCCACCAGCAGAGATAAGGTGTGGGGAGGGGGCTACACCTTC.